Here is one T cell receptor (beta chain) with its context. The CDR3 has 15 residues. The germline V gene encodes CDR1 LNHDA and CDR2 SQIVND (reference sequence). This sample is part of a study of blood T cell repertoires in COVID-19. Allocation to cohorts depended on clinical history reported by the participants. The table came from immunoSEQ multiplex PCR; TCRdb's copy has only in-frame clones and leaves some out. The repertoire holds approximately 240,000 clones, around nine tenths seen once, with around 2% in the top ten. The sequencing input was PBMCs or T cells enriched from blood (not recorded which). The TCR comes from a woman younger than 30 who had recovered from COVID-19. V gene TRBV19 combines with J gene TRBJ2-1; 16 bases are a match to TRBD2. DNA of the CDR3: TGTGCTACGGGACTAGCGGGAGGGCCCTACAATGAGCAGTTCTTC. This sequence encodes CATGLAGGPYNEQFF.